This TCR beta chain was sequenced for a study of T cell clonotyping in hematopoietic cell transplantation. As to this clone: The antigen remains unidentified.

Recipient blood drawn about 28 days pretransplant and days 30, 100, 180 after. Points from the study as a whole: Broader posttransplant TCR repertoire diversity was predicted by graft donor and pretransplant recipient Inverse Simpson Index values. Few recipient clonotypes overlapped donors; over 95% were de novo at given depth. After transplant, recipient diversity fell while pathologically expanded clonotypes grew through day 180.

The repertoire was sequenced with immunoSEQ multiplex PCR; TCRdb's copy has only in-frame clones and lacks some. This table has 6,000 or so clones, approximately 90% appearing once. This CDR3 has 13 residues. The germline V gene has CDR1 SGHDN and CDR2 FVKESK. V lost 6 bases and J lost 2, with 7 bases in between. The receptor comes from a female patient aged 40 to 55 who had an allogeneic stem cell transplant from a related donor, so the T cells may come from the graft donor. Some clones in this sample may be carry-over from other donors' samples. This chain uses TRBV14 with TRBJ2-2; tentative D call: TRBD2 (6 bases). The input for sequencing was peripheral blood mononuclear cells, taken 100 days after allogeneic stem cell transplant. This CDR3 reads CASRRENTGELFF. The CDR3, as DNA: TGTGCCAGCAGGCGGGAAAACACCGGGGAGCTGTTTTTT.